The TCR beta chain under discussion was sequenced for a study of blood T cell repertoires in COVID-19. Background on the study: Material from acute and convalescent COVID-19 was sourced from the United States, Italy and Spain.

Clinical histories supplied by participants themselves formed the basis of cohort assignment. Before being deemed recovered, Cohort 3 donors had two negative PCRs, clearance, or symptom resolution. There are a few counts of this clone. Original data processing: Reference gene primer amplification gave estimated nucleated cell counts. TCRdb keeps only in-frame clones here, not all; method: immunoSEQ multiplex PCR. V and J calls and clone size come straight from that table; D and trimming were deduced from the DNA. The table includes about 240,000 clones, 75% to 90% detected once. Sequencing was performed on PBMCs or T cells enriched from blood (not recorded which). This clonotype was obtained from a woman in her 30s who had recovered from COVID-19.

CDR3 nucleotide sequence: TGTGCCAGCACCACAGGGGGTGACACTGAAGCTTTCTTT. It is translated as CASTTGGDTEAFF. The chain has TRBV6-5 and TRBJ1-1; 8 positions agree with TRBD1. Germline CDR1 reads MNHEY; CDR2 reads SVGAGI. The ends lost 7 bases at V and 3 bases at J; junction bases unmatched: 4. The length of the CDR3 is 13 residues.